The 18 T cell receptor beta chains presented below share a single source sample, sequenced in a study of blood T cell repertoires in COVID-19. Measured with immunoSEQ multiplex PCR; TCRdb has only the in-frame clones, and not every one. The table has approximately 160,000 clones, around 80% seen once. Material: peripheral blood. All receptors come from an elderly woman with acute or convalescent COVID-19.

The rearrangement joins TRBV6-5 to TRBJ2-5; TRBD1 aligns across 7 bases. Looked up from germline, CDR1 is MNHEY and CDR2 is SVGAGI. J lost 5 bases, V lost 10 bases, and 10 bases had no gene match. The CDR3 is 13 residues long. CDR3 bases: TGTGCCACTAGTACAGGGGAGATGGAGACCCAGTACTTC. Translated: CATSTGEMETQYF.

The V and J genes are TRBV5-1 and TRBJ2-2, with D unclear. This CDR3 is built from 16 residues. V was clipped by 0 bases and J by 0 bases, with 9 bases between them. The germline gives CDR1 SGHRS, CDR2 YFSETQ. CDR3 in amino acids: CASSLVSEPNTGELFF. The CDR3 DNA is TGCGCCAGCAGCTTGGTAAGCGAACCGAACACCGGGGAGCTGTTTTTT.

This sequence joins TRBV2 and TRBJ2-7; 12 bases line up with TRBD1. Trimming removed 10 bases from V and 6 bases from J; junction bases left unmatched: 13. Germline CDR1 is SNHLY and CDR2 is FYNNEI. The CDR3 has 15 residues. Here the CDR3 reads CATTTPGQGAFEQYF. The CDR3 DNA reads TGTGCCACCACCACACCGGGACAGGGGGCTTTCGAGCAGTACTTC.

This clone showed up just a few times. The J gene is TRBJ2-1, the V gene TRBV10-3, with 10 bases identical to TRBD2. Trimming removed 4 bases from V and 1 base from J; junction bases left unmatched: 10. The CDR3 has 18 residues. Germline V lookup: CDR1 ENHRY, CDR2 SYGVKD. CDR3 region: CAISVPMASGGSYNEQFF. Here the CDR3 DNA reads TGTGCCATCAGTGTCCCCATGGCTAGCGGGGGATCCTACAATGAGCAGTTCTTC.

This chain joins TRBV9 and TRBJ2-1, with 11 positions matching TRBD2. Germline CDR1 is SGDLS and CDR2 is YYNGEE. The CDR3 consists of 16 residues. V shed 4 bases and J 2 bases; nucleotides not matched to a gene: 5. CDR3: CASSTGTSGAYNEQFF. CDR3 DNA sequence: TGTGCCAGCAGCACCGGGACTAGCGGAGCCTACAATGAGCAGTTCTTC.

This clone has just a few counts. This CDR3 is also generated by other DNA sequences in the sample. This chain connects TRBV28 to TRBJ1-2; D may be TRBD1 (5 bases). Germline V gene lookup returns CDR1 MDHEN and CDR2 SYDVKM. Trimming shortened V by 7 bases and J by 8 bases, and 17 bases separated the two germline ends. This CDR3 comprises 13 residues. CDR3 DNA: TGTGCCAGCAATACAGGCCTTTTGGGGGGCTACACCTTC. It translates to CASNTGLLGGYTF.

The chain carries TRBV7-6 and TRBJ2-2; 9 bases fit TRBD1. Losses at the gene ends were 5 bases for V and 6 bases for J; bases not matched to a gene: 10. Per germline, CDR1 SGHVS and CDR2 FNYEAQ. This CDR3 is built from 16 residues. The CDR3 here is CASSQPGQGDPGELFF. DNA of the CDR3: TGTGCCAGCAGCCAACCGGGACAGGGTGATCCCGGGGAGCTGTTTTTT.

DNA for the CDR3: TGTGCCAGTAGTAAAGGGACTAGCGGGAGGTACGAGCAGTACTTC. Encoded protein: CASSKGTSGRYEQYF. The chain employs TRBV19 and TRBJ2-7; the match to TRBD2 covers 15 bases. Unmatched junction bases numbered 2, after V lost 4 bases and J lost 4 bases. CDR3 length equals 15 residues. The germline V gene encodes CDR1 LNHDA and CDR2 SQIVND (reference sequence). Combining the CDR3 with reference TRBV19 and TRBJ2-7 gives the whole variable domain DGGITQSPKYLFRKEGQNVTLSCEQNLNHDAMYWYRQDPGQGLRLIYYSQIVNDFQKGDIAEGYSVSREKKESFPLTVTSAQKNPTAFYLCASSKGTSGRYEQYFGPGTRLTVT.

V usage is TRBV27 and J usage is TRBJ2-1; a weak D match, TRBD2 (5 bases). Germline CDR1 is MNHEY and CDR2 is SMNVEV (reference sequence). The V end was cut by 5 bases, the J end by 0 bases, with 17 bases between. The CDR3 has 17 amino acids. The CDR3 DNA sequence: TGTGCCAGCAGTCCTCCCCTATTAGCGAACTCCTACAATGAGCAGTTCTTC. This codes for CASSPPLLANSYNEQFF.

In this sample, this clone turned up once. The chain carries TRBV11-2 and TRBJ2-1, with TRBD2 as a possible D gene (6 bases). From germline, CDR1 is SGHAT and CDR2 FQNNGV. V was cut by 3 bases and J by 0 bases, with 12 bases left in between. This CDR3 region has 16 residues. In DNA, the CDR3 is TGTGCCAGCAGCTTTAGCGGCTTCTACTCCTACAATGAGCAGTTCTTC. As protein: CASSFSGFYSYNEQFF.

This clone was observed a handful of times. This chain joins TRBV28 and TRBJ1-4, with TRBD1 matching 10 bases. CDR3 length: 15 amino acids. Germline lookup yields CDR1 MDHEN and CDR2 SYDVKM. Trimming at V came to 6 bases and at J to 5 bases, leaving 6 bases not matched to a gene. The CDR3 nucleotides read TGTGCCAGCAGATTACTGGGACAGGGGAATGAAAAACTGTTTTTT. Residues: CASRLLGQGNEKLFF.

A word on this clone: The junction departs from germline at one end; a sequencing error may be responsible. CDR3 region: CACWPSLDYGFTF. CDR3 bases: TGTGCCTGCTGGCCATCCTTGGACTATGGCTTCACCTTC. The chain couples TRBV5-4 to TRBJ1-2; D ambiguous. The CDR3 loop spans 13 amino acids. CDR1 and CDR2 from the germline V gene are SGHNT and YYREEE (reference sequence).

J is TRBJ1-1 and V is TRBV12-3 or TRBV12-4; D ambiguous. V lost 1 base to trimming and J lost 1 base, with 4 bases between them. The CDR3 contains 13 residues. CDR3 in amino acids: CASSLGRNTEAFF. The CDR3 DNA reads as TGTGCCAGCAGTTTAGGCAGGAACACTGAAGCTTTCTTT.

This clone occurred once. DNA of the CDR3: TGTGCCACCATTGGGTGGGGCGCGAACTCCTACGAGCAGTACTTC. Translated, it gives CATIGWGANSYEQYF. The chain has TRBV27 and TRBJ2-7, with D tentatively TRBD1 (5 bases). CDR3 size: 15 residues. Germline lookup yields CDR1 MNHEY and CDR2 SMNVEV (reference sequence). V was cut by 10 bases and J by 0 bases, with 19 bases left in between.

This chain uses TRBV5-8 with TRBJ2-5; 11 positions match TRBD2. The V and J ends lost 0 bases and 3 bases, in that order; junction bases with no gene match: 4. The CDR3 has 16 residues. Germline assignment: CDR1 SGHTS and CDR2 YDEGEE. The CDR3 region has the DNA TGTGCCAGCAGCTTGGGACTAGCGGGAAGAGAAGAGACCCAGTACTTC. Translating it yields CASSLGLAGREETQYF.

In DNA form, the CDR3 reads TGTGCCAGCAGTGGGGACAGAAGCCTTTATAGTGGTCAGCCCCAGCATTTT. It specifies CASSGDRSLYSGQPQHF. The V and J genes are TRBV2 and TRBJ1-5; TRBD1 agrees at 7 bases. The germline V gene encodes CDR1 SNHLY and CDR2 FYNNEI. This CDR3 has 17 residues. V was pared by 4 bases and J by 6 bases, with 15 bases of the junction left unmatched. The whole variable domain, remainder taken from reference TRBV2 and TRBJ1-5, is EPEVTQTPSHQVTQMGQEVILRCVPISNHLYFYWYRQILGQKVEFLVSFYNNEISEKSEIFDDQFSVERPDGSNFTLKIRSTKLEDSAMYFCASSGDRSLYSGQPQHFGDGTRLSIL.

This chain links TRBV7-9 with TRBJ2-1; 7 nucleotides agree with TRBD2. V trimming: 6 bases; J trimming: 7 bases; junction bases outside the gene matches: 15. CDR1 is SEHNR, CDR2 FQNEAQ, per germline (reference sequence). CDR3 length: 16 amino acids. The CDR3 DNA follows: TGTGCCAGCAGTCACGGCGTGGCTAGCGGAAGAAATGAGCAGTTCTTC. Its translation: CASSHGVASGRNEQFF.

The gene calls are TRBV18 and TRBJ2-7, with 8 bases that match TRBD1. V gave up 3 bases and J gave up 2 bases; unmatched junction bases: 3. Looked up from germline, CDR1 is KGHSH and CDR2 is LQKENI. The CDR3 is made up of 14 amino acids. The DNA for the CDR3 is TGTGCCAGCTCACCGGAACAGGGGGCCTACGAGCAGTACTTC. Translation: CASSPEQGAYEQYF.